These 25 T cell receptor beta chains originate from one sample sequenced in a study of cytomegalovirus exposure and HLA in healthy donors. Both 60 Vbeta primers and 13 Jbeta primers went into the PCR. Sequencing was performed with immunoSEQ multiplex PCR; in TCRdb, only in-frame clones are kept and a portion is missing. The repertoire holds more than 85,000 clones, with over 12% as singletons. The specimen sequenced was PBMCs. These TCRs come from a female donor in good health and CMV-seronegative.

The table lists this clone with a few counts. The chain couples TRBV7-9 to TRBJ1-1, with unresolved D. Germline CDR1 reads SEHNR; CDR2 reads FQNEAQ (reference sequence). Trimming pared 5 bases from V and 5 bases from J, leaving 12 bases between. The CDR3 is 13 residues long. The chain's CDR3 is CASSTWSGTEAFF. The CDR3 DNA reads as TGTGCCAGCAGCACATGGAGTGGGACTGAAGCTTTCTTT.

V and J are TRBV14 and TRBJ2-2, with 7 positions matching TRBD1. J lost 6 bases, V lost 0 bases, and 7 bases had no gene match. The CDR3 is 16 residues long. CDR1 SGHDN and CDR2 FVKESK come from the germline V gene. CDR3 DNA sequence: TGTGCCAGCAGCCAAGAAAGGGGGCAGGTCTCCGGGGAGCTGTTTTTT. It is translated as CASSQERGQVSGELFF.

CDR3 amino acids: CASSSPGGGAADTQYF. The CDR3, as DNA: TGTGCCAGCAGCTCCCCGGGGGGGGGAGCGGCAGATACGCAGTATTTT. The chain recombines TRBV5-6 with TRBJ2-3, with 8 nucleotides matching TRBD2. The CDR3 consists of 16 residues. Germline CDR1 and CDR2: SGHDT and YYEEEE. Germline trimming cut 3 bases from V and 4 bases from J; bases unmatched to any gene: 10.

Here the CDR3 DNA reads TGTGCCAGCAGTGAAACGGTGACCCAGTACTTC. Protein: CASSETVTQYF. The J gene is TRBJ2-5, the V gene TRBV2; D unresolved. The germline CDR1 and CDR2 sequences are SNHLY and FYNNEI. V was pared by 2 bases and J by 7 bases, with 5 bases between. The CDR3 totals 11 residues.

This clone was detected a few times. This chain joins TRBV28 and TRBJ2-7, with TRBD2 matching over 9 bases. The CDR3 runs 14 residues. Germline loops: CDR1 MDHEN, CDR2 SYDVKM. The ends lost 5 bases at V and 9 bases at J; junction bases unmatched: 11. CDR3 nucleotide sequence: TGTGCCAGCAGTGCGGCCCCGGGACTAGCTTCGCAGTACTTC. It is translated as CASSAAPGLASQYF. Based on the CDR3 plus reference TRBV28 and TRBJ2-7, the full variable domain is DVKVTQSSRYLVKRTGEKVFLECVQDMDHENMFWYRQDPGLGLRLIYFSYDVKMKEKGDIPEGYSVSREKKERFSLILESASTNQTSMYLCASSAAPGLASQYFGPGTRLTVT.

This clone was found a few times. V and J are TRBV7-9 and TRBJ1-2, with a tentative D call TRBD1 (6 bases). V dropped 0 bases and J dropped 5 bases, with 10 bases sitting between them. Per germline, CDR1 SEHNR and CDR2 FQNEAQ (reference sequence). The CDR3 has 14 amino acids. CDR3 DNA sequence: TGTGCCAGCAGCTTAGCCCCAGGGGAATATGGCTACACCTTC. Translated: CASSLAPGEYGYTF.

This clone was seen more than once but under ten times. The chain links TRBV6-1 to TRBJ2-7, with TRBD2 identical over 8 bases. The J segment lost 1 base and the V segment lost 6 bases, leaving 8 bases of the junction unmatched. The V gene's germline CDR1 is MNHNS and CDR2 SASEGT. The CDR3 contains 15 residues. CDR3 region: CASRGGAGASYEQYF. As DNA, the CDR3 is TGTGCCAGCAGGGGAGGAGCGGGAGCTTCCTACGAGCAGTACTTC.

This clone appeared a few times. The CDR3 here is CASSLTLSGIGGGREQYF. The CDR3 DNA reads TGTGCCAGCAGTTTAACTCTTAGCGGGATAGGAGGTGGGCGCGAGCAGTACTTC. The chain uses TRBV28 and TRBJ2-7, with TRBD2 matching over 8 bases. With 2 bases clipped from V and 6 bases from J, the junction kept 18 bases outside the gene matches. The CDR3 spans 18 residues. Germline V CDR1 and CDR2: MDHEN, SYDVKM.

This chain joins TRBV30 and TRBJ2-1, with 10 nucleotides matching TRBD2. Germline CDR1 GTSNPN, CDR2 SVGIG (reference sequence). V lost 5 bases, J lost 4 bases, and 5 bases stayed unmatched. The CDR3 is 14 residues long. The CDR3 DNA reads as TGTGCCTGGCAAACTAGCGGGGTGTACAATGAGCAGTTCTTC. Protein sequence: CAWQTSGVYNEQFF.

This clone has just a few counts. This chain links TRBV7-9 with TRBJ2-5; 7 bases align to TRBD2. The V and J ends lost 8 bases and 5 bases, in that order; junction bases with no gene match: 5. Germline V gives CDR1 SEHNR, CDR2 FQNEAQ (reference sequence). The CDR3 loop spans 12 amino acids. CDR3: CASAGEGETQYF. CDR3 bases: TGTGCCAGCGCGGGGGAAGGGGAGACCCAGTACTTC.

This chain connects TRBV15 to TRBJ2-1, with 11 bases fitting TRBD2. V lost 11 bases and J lost 5; bases outside the gene matches: 11. The CDR3 is made up of 15 amino acids. The germline gives CDR1 LNHNV, CDR2 YYDKDF (reference sequence). CDR3 in amino acids: CASKTGTSGNNEQFF. The CDR3 nucleotides are TGTGCCTCCAAAACCGGGACTAGCGGCAACAATGAGCAGTTCTTC. The entire variable domain, with the rest obtained from reference TRBV15 and TRBJ2-1, is as follows: DAMVIQNPRYQVTQFGKPVTLSCSQTLNHNVMYWYQQKSSQAPKLLFHYYDKDFNNEADTPDNFQSRRPNTSFCFLDIRSPGLGDTAMYLCASKTGTSGNNEQFFGPGTRLTVL.

This clone has only a few counts. The rearrangement uses TRBV9 and TRBJ2-3; D call uncertain. The length of the CDR3 is 16 residues. Germline CDR1 reads SGDLS; CDR2 reads YYNGEE. V shed 0 bases and J shed 4 bases, with 15 bases lying between them. For the CDR3, the DNA is TGTGCCAGCAGCGTAGGAAATAGCCTTACTCCAGATACGCAGTATTTT. Protein: CASSVGNSLTPDTQYF.

The chain combines TRBV6-5 with TRBJ2-7, with 11 bases aligning to TRBD1. Per the germline V gene, CDR1 is MNHEY and CDR2 is SVGAGI. Trimming took 5 bases from V and 3 from J; bases not matched to a gene: 6. The CDR3 is made up of 15 amino acids. CDR3 sequence: CASSLSGTGGYEQYF. The CDR3 DNA reads TGTGCCAGCAGTCTCTCCGGGACAGGGGGCTACGAGCAGTACTTC.

This clone was seen more than once but under ten times. The V and J genes are TRBV27 and TRBJ2-1; 7 bases align to TRBD2. The J segment lost 7 bases and the V segment lost 0 bases, leaving 9 bases of the junction unmatched. CDR1 is MNHEY and CDR2 is SMNVEV in the germline V gene (reference sequence). This CDR3 comprises 16 residues. CDR3 sequence: CASSLSAGFGGNEQFF. The CDR3 bases are TGTGCCAGCAGTTTATCAGCGGGATTTGGGGGAAATGAGCAGTTCTTC.

V and J are TRBV9 and TRBJ2-1; D gene unclear. The length of the CDR3 is 13 residues. CDR1 and CDR2 from the germline V gene are SGDLS and YYNGEE. V lost 1 base to trimming and J lost 5 bases, with 7 bases between them. The CDR3 spells CASSVLPNNEQFF. For the CDR3, the DNA is TGTGCCAGCAGCGTACTACCGAACAATGAGCAGTTCTTC.

A few counts support this clone. The chain carries TRBV4-3 and TRBJ1-4; D gene uncertain. Germline lookup yields CDR1 LGHNA and CDR2 YSLEER. Trimming took off 3 bases at V and 4 bases at J, with 9 bases between the two ends. This CDR3 has 14 residues. In DNA, the CDR3 is TGCGCCAGCAGCCACAGCGTGGATAATGAAAAACTGTTTTTT. It codes for CASSHSVDNEKLFF.

This clone was seen a handful of times. The chain joins TRBV5-1 to TRBJ2-7, with 8 bases matching TRBD2. The V and J ends lost 0 bases and 0 bases, in that order; junction bases with no gene match: 2. The CDR3 sequence is 15 residues long. CDR1 is SGHRS, CDR2 YFSETQ, per germline. CDR3: CASSLAGTSSYEQYF. The CDR3 nucleotides read TGCGCCAGCAGCTTGGCGGGGACTAGCTCCTACGAGCAGTACTTC.

In its sample, this clone was seen a few times. This chain connects TRBV29-1 to TRBJ2-7; D is perhaps TRBD2 (6 bases). CDR1 is SQVTM and CDR2 is ANQGSEA in the germline V gene. This CDR3 contains 14 residues. Deletions cut 6 bases from V and 2 bases from J, with 17 bases between. In DNA form, the CDR3 reads TGCAGCGTCGCGCTCGAGGGGAGGACCTACGAGCAGTACTTC. Protein product: CSVALEGRTYEQYF.

V and J are TRBV18 and TRBJ2-7, with TRBD2 identical over 8 bases. CDR1 and CDR2 (germline): KGHSH, LQKENI. V lost 2 bases to trimming and J lost 0 bases; unmatched junction nucleotides: 9. The CDR3 contains 17 residues. CDR3 DNA sequence: TGTGCCAGCTCACCATGGGCTAGCGGGCTTAGCTCCTACGAGCAGTACTTC. This codes for CASSPWASGLSSYEQYF.

This clone was detected only a few times. The CDR3, as DNA: TGTGCCGGGTCGTTCGGTAGCGGGAGGGCCGGTGAGCAGTTCTTC. This gives the protein CAGSFGSGRAGEQFF. This sequence joins TRBV30 and TRBJ2-1, with TRBD2 identical over 11 bases. Germline CDR1 is GTSNPN and CDR2 is SVGIG (reference sequence). Germline trimming cut 8 bases from V and 9 bases from J; bases unmatched to any gene: 15. This CDR3 spans 15 amino acids.

This clone was counted a few times. CDR3 in DNA: TGTGCCAGCAGTTTTGGCTCGGGGTTAGCCAAAAACATTCAGTACTTC. It encodes CASSFGSGLAKNIQYF. This chain joins TRBV27 and TRBJ2-4; possible D gene TRBD2, 5 bases. The CDR3 sequence is 16 residues long. V was cut by 3 bases and J by 0 bases, with 12 bases left in between. Germline CDR1 and CDR2: MNHEY and SMNVEV (reference sequence).

V usage is TRBV30 and J usage is TRBJ2-1; the D gene is possibly TRBD2 (7 bases). This CDR3 comprises 16 residues. V lost 2 bases to trimming and J lost 2 bases, with 16 bases between them. Germline-derived CDR1 and CDR2 are GTSNPN and SVGIG (reference sequence). The DNA of the CDR3 is TGTGCCTGGAGTAGGGGGGAGGGACCTCCCTACAATGAGCAGTTCTTC. Encoded protein: CAWSRGEGPPYNEQFF. The whole variable domain, filled in from reference TRBV30 and TRBJ2-1, reads SQTIHQWPATLVQPVGSPLSLECTVEGTSNPNLYWYRQAAGRGLQLLFYSVGIGQISSEVPQNLSASRPQDRQFILSSKKLLLSDSGFYLCAWSRGEGPPYNEQFFGPGTRLTVL.

The chain employs TRBV19 and TRBJ1-2, with D hard to call. From germline, CDR1 is LNHDA and CDR2 SQIVND (reference sequence). This CDR3 spans 15 amino acids. V lost 6 bases and J lost 2, with 16 bases in between. This chain's CDR3 is CASSQPSRENYGYTF. In nucleotides, the CDR3 is TGTGCCAGTAGCCAACCCTCACGGGAGAACTATGGCTACACCTTC.

The sample holds a few counts of this clone. The gene calls are TRBV13 and TRBJ2-3, with TRBD1 matching 7 bases. V shed 5 bases, J shed 2 bases, and the junction held 13 bases outside the gene matches. The germline V gene encodes CDR1 PRHDT and CDR2 FYEKMQ (reference sequence). CDR3 length: 17 amino acids. The CDR3 region is CASSDPVDRTYTDTQYF. CDR3 in DNA: TGTGCCAGCAGCGACCCGGTGGACAGGACGTACACAGATACGCAGTATTTT.

The V gene is TRBV28, the J gene TRBJ2-2; D might be TRBD2 (6 bases). The CDR3 consists of 14 residues. CDR1 and CDR2 (germline): MDHEN, SYDVKM. With 6 bases removed from V and 7 bases from J, the gap between germline ends came to 15 bases. CDR3 sequence: CASRVIGRGGELFF. Written as DNA, the CDR3 is TGTGCCAGCAGGGTAATCGGGAGAGGCGGGGAGCTGTTTTTT.